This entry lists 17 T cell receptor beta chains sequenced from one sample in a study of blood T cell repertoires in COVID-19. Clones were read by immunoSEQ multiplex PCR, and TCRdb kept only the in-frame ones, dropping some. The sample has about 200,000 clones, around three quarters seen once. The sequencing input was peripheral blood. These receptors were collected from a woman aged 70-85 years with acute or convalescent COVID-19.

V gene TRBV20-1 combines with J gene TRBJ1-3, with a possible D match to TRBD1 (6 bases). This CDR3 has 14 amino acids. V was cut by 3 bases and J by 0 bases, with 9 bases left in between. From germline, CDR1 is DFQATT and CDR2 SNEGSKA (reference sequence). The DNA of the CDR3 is TGCAGTGCTAGTTACAGGGCCTCTGGAAACACCATATATTTT. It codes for CSASYRASGNTIYF.

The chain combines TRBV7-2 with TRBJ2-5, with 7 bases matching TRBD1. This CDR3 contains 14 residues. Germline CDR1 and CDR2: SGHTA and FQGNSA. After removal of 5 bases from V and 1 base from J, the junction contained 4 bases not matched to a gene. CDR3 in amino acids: CASSRDSAQETQYF. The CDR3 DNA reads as TGTGCCAGCAGCCGGGACAGCGCCCAAGAGACCCAGTACTTC.

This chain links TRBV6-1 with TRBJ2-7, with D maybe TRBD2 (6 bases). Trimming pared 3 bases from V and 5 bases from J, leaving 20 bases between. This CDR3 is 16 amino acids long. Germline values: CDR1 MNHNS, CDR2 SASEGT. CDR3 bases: TGTGCCAGCAGTGAGCCGAGAGACTCGCGGGGCCACGAGCAGTACTTC. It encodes CASSEPRDSRGHEQYF.

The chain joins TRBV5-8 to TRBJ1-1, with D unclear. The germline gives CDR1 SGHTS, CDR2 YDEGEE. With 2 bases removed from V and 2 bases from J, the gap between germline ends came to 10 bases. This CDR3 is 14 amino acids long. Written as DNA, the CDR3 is TGTGCCAGCAGCTTTTTGGGCATAAACACTGAAGCTTTCTTT. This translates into CASSFLGINTEAFF.

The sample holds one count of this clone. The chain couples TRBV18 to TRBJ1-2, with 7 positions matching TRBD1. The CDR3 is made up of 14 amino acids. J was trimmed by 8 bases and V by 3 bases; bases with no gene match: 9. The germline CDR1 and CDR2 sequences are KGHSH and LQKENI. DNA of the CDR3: TGTGCCAGCTCACCTTCAGACAGGGAGGAAGGCTACACCTTC. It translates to CASSPSDREEGYTF.

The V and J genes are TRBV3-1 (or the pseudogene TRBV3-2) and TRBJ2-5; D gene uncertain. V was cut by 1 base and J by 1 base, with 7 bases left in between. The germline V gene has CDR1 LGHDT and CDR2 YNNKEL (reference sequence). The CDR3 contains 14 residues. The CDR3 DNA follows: TGTGCCAGCAGCCAAGGTGGCTTCCAAGAGACCCAGTACTTC. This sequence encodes CASSQGGFQETQYF.

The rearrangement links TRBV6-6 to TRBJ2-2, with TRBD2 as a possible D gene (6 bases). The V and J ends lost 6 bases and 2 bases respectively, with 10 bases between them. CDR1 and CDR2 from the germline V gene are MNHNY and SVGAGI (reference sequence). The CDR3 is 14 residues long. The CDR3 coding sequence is TGTGCCAGCAGGTCCGGGAGAAACACCGGGGAGCTGTTTTTT. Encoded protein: CASRSGRNTGELFF.

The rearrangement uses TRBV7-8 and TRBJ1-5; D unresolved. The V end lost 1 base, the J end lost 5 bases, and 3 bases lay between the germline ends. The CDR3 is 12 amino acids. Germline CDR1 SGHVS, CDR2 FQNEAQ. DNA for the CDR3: TGTGCCAGCAGCTTAGGCGATCAGCCCCAGCATTTT. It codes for CASSLGDQPQHF.

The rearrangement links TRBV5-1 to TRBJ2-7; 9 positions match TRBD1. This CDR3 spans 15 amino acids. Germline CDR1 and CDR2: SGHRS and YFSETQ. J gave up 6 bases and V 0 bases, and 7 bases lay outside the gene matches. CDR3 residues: CASSLGAGTGREQYF. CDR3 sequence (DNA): TGCGCCAGCAGCTTGGGGGCCGGGACAGGGCGCGAGCAGTACTTC.

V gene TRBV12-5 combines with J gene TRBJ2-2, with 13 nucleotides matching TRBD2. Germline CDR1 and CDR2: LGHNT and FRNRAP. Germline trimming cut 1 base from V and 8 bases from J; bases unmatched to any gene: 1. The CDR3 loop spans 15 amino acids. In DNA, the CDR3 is TGTGCTAGTGGTTTGGGGACTAGCGGGAGTGGGGAGCTGTTTTTT. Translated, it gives CASGLGTSGSGELFF.

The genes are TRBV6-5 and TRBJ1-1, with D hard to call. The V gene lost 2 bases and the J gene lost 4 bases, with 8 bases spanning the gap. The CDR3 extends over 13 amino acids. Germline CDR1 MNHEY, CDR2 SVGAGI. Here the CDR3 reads CASSYRGGTEAFF. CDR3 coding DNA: TGTGCCAGCAGTTACCGGGGAGGCACTGAAGCTTTCTTT.

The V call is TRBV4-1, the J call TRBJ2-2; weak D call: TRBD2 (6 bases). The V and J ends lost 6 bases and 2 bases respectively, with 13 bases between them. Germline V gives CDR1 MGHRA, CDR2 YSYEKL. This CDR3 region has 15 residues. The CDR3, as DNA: TGCGCCAGCAGTTGGTGGCGGGACAACACCGGGGAGCTGTTTTTT. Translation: CASSWWRDNTGELFF.

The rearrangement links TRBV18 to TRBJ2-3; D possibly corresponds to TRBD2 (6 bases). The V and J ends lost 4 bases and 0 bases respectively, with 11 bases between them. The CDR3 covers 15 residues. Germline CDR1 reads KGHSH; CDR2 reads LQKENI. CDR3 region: CASSLLEGSTDTQYF. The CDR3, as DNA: TGTGCCAGCTCACTCCTGGAGGGGAGCACAGATACGCAGTATTTT.

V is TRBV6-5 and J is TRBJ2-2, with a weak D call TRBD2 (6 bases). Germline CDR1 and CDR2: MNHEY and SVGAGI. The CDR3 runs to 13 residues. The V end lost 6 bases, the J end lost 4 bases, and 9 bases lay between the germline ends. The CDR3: CASSNGGTGELFF. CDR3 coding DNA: TGTGCCAGCAGCAACGGGGGCACCGGGGAGCTGTTTTTT.

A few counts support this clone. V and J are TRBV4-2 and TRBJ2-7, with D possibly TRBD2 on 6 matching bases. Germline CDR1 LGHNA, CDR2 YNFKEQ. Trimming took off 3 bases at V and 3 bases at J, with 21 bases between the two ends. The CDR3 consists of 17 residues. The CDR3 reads CASSHSSLASGRYEQYF. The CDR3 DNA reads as TGTGCCAGCAGCCACTCATCTCTAGCGAGTGGGCGCTACGAGCAGTACTTC.

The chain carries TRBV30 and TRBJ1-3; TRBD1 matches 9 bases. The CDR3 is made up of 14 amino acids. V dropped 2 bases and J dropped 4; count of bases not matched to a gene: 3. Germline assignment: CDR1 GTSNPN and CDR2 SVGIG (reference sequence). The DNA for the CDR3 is TGTGCCTGGAGTACAGGGGGCGACGGAAACACCATATATTTT. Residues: CAWSTGGDGNTIYF.

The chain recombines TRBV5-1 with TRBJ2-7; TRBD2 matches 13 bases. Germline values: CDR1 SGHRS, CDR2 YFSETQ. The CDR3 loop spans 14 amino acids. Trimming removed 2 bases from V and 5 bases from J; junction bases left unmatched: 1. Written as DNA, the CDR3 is TGCGCCAGCAGCTTCGGGACTAGCGGGAACGAGCAGTACTTC. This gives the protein CASSFGTSGNEQYF.